This TCR beta chain appears in the sequencing data of a study of blood T cell repertoires in COVID-19. Study as a whole: Spain, Italy and the United States supplied samples that represented acute and convalescent COVID-19. Sources were T cells, B-cell-depleted T cells, or PBMCs; the material itself was cDNA or gDNA.

CDR3 length: 14 amino acids. Per the germline V gene, CDR1 is MNHEY and CDR2 is SVGAGI. With 7 bases removed from V and 0 bases from J, the gap between germline ends came to 10 bases. Authors' analysis steps: Reference gene primer amplification in the assay estimated nucleated cell counts. Some clones are missing from TCRdb's copy, which holds only in-frame ones; the method was immunoSEQ multiplex PCR. V, J and clone size were drawn from that table, and D and trimming were deduced from the DNA. The sample shows approximately 170,000 clones, 80% to 85% of them seen only once. V gene TRBV6-5 combines with J gene TRBJ1-5, with D maybe TRBD1 (6 bases). The sample comprised peripheral blood. This TCR was sampled from a human donor with acute or convalescent COVID-19. The donor label of this sample is uncertain. Here the CDR3 reads CASIPDSSNQPQHF. The CDR3 nucleotides read TGTGCCAGCATCCCGGACAGTAGCAATCAGCCCCAGCATTTT.